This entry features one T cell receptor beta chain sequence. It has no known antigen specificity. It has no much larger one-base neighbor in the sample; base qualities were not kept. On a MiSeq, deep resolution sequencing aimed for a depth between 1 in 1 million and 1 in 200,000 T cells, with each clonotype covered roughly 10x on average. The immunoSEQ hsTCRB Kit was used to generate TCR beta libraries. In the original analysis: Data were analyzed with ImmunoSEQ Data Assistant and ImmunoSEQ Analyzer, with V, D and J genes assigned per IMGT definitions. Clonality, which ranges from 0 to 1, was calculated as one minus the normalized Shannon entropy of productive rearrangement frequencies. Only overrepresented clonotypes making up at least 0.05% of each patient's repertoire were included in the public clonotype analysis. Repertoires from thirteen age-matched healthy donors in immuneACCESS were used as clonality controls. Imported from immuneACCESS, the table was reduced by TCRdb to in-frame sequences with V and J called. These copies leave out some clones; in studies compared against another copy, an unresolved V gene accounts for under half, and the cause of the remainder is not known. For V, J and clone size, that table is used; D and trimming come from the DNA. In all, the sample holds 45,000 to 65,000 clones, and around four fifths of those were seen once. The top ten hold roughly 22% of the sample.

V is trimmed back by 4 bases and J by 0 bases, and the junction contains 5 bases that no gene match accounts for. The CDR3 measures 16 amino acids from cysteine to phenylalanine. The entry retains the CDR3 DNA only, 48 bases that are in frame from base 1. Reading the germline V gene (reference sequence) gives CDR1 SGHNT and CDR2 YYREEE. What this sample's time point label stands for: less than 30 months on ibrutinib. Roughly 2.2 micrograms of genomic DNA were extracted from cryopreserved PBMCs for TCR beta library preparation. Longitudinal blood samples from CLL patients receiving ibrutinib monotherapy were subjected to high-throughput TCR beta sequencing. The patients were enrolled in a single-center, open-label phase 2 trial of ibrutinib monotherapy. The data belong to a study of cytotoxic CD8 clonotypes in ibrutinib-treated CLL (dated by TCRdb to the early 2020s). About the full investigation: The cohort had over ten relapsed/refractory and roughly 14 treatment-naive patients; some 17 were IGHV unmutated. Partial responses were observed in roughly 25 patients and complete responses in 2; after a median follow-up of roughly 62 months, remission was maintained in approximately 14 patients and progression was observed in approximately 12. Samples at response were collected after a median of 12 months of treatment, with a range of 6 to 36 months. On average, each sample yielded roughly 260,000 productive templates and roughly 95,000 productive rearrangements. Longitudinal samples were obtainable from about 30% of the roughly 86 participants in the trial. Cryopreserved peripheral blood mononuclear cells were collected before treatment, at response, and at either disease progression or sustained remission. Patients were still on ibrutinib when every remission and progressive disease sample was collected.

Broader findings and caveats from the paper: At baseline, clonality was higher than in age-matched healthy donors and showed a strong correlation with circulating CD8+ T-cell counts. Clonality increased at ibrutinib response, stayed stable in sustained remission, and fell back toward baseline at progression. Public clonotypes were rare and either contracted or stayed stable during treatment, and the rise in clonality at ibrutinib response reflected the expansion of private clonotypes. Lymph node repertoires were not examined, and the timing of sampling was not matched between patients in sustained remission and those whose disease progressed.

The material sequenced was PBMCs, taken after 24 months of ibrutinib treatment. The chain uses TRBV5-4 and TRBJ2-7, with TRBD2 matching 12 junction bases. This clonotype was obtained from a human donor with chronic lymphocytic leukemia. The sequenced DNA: TGTGCCAGCAGCCGCGGACTAGCGGGATCCTCCTACGAGCAGTACTTC. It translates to CASSRGLAGSSYEQYF.